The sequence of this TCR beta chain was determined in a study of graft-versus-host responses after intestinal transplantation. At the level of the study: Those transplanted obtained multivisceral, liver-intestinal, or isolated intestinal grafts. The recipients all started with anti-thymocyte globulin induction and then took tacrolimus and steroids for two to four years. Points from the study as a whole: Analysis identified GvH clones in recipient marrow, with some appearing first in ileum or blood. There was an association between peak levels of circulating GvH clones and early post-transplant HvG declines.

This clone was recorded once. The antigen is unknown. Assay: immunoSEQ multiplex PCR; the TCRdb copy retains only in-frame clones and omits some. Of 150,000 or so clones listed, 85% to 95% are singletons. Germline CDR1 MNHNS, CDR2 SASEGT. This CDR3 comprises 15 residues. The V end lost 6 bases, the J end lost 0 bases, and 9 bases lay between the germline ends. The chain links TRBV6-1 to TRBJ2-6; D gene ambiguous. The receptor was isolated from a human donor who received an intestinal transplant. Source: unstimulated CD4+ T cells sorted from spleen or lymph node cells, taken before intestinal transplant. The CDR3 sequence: CASSPSSSGANVLTF. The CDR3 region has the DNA TGTGCCAGCAGCCCCAGCAGCTCTGGGGCCAACGTCCTGACTTTC.